The 12 T cell receptor beta chains below all came from one sample that was sequenced in a study of blood T cell repertoires in COVID-19. Assay: immunoSEQ multiplex PCR; the TCRdb copy retains only in-frame clones and omits some. The sample gives around 190,000 clones, about 76% of which show up once; roughly 5.6% is in the top ten. The sequenced material came from peripheral blood. These receptors all come from a woman aged 40 to 50 with COVID-19, enrolled during active disease.

This clone was seen a handful of times. The rearrangement joins TRBV10-3 to TRBJ2-7, with TRBD1 matching over 9 bases. Germline assignment: CDR1 ENHRY and CDR2 SYGVKD. This CDR3 spans 14 amino acids. With 5 bases clipped from V and 6 bases from J, the junction kept 8 bases outside the gene matches. CDR3 nucleotide sequence: TGTGCCATCAGTCTAGGGGACAGGGCCAGCGAGCAGTACTTC. It codes for CAISLGDRASEQYF.

This chain connects TRBV4-2 to TRBJ1-1; the match to TRBD1 covers 8 bases. The CDR3 totals 15 residues. The junction had 4 bases not matched to a gene; V was cut back by 2 bases and J by 2 bases. The germline V gene encodes CDR1 LGHNA and CDR2 YNFKEQ. The CDR3 loop is CASSQPDRDNTEAFF. The CDR3 DNA reads TGTGCCAGCAGCCAACCGGACAGGGACAACACTGAAGCTTTCTTT.

This clone was picked up a small number of times. Other DNA sequences in the same sample also yield this CDR3. The chain couples TRBV12-3 or TRBV12-4 to TRBJ1-1, with D perhaps matching TRBD1 (5 bases). CDR3 length: 13 residues. V was clipped by 2 bases and J by 3 bases, with 7 bases between them. In DNA, the CDR3 is TGTGCCAGCAGTTTAACGGGGGACACTGAAGCTTTCTTT. As protein: CASSLTGDTEAFF.

This chain uses TRBV7-8 with TRBJ2-3, with TRBD1 identical over 10 bases. The junction had 6 bases not matched to a gene; V was cut back by 3 bases and J by 3 bases. The length of the CDR3 is 16 residues. Germline CDR1 reads SGHVS; CDR2 reads FQNEAQ. This CDR3 is CASSLDPGQGTDTQYF. The CDR3 nucleotides read TGTGCCAGCAGCTTGGACCCGGGACAGGGGACAGATACGCAGTATTTT. Looking up the rest from reference TRBV7-8 and TRBJ2-3 gives the full variable domain: GAGVSQSPRYKVAKRGQDVALRCDPISGHVSLFWYQQALGQGPEFLTYFQNEAQLDKSGLPSDRFFAERPEGSVSTLKIQRTQQEDSAVYLCASSLDPGQGTDTQYFGPGTRLTVL.

This chain links TRBV7-2 with TRBJ2-7; D is possibly TRBD2 (7 bases). The CDR3 length is 16 residues. Deletions cut 3 bases from V and 0 bases from J, with 15 bases between. The germline CDR1 and CDR2 sequences are SGHTA and FQGNSA. Written as DNA, the CDR3 is TGTGCCAGCAGCTTGCGGGGGCGGGGAAGCTCCTACGAGCAGTACTTC. Protein product: CASSLRGRGSSYEQYF.

The J gene is TRBJ1-6, the V gene TRBV3-1 (or the pseudogene TRBV3-2); 8 nucleotides agree with TRBD1. Germline CDR1 LGHDT, CDR2 YNNKEL (reference sequence). V shed 5 bases and J 10 bases; nucleotides not matched to a gene: 10. The CDR3 has 15 residues. The chain's CDR3 is CASSVSQGARSPLHF. The CDR3 coding sequence is TGTGCCAGCAGCGTATCTCAGGGGGCGCGATCACCCCTCCACTTT.

The V gene is TRBV5-1, the J gene TRBJ1-3; D uncertain. The CDR3 consists of 13 residues. Germline loops: CDR1 SGHRS, CDR2 YFSETQ. Trimming pared 3 bases from V and 4 bases from J, leaving 8 bases between. CDR3 nucleotide sequence: TGCGCCAGCAGCTCCACGGGGGGAAACACCATATATTTT. Encoded protein: CASSSTGGNTIYF. The full variable domain, with the rest looked up from reference TRBV5-1 and TRBJ1-3, is KAGVTQTPRYLIKTRGQQVTLSCSPISGHRSVSWYQQTPGQGLQFLFEYFSETQRNKGNFPGRFSGRQFSNSRSEMNVSTLELGDSALYLCASSSTGGNTIYFGEGSWLTVV.

V usage is TRBV27 and J usage is TRBJ2-2; D possibly corresponds to TRBD1 (5 bases). From germline, CDR1 is MNHEY and CDR2 SMNVEV (reference sequence). This CDR3 region has 14 residues. V was cut by 8 bases and J by 2 bases, with 12 bases left in between. The CDR3, as DNA: TGTGCCAGCCAGAAGGGGCGCAACACCGGGGAGCTGTTTTTT. It encodes CASQKGRNTGELFF.

The chain has TRBV15 and TRBJ1-4, with D perhaps matching TRBD1 (5 bases). Trimming pared 2 bases from V and 5 bases from J, leaving 12 bases between. CDR1 LNHNV and CDR2 YYDKDF come from the germline V gene (reference sequence). The CDR3 is made up of 15 amino acids. DNA of the CDR3: TGTGCCACCAGCAGACCTGGGACTGAGAATGAAAAACTGTTTTTT. Encoded protein: CATSRPGTENEKLFF. Combining the CDR3 with reference TRBV15 and TRBJ1-4 gives the whole variable domain DAMVIQNPRYQVTQFGKPVTLSCSQTLNHNVMYWYQQKSSQAPKLLFHYYDKDFNNEADTPDNFQSRRPNTSFCFLDIRSPGLGDTAMYLCATSRPGTENEKLFFGSGTQLSVL.

As DNA, the CDR3 is TGTGCCAGCAGTTCCTGGACTAGCGGGAGCCCAGATACGCAGTATTTT. It yields the protein CASSSWTSGSPDTQYF. The gene calls are TRBV6-2 or TRBV6-3 and TRBJ2-3; TRBD2 matches 13 bases. Germline V CDR1 and CDR2: MNHEY, SVGEGT. The CDR3 runs to 16 residues. After removal of 4 bases from V and 4 bases from J, the junction contained 5 bases not matched to a gene.

The V gene is TRBV5-6, the J gene TRBJ1-1; D call uncertain. CDR3 size: 14 residues. Trimming shortened V by 4 bases and J by 3 bases, and 13 bases separated the two germline ends. Per the germline V gene, CDR1 is SGHDT and CDR2 is YYEEEE. The CDR3 is CASSVLRRDTEAFF. The CDR3 DNA follows: TGTGCCAGCAGCGTGCTAAGGAGGGACACTGAAGCTTTCTTT.

The rearrangement uses TRBV27 and TRBJ2-1, with a possible D match to TRBD2 (7 bases). The germline V and J ends were trimmed by 5 bases and 0 bases, with 14 bases remaining between them. Germline V lookup: CDR1 MNHEY, CDR2 SMNVEV (reference sequence). There are 16 residues in the CDR3. CDR3 in amino acids: CASSTLGGPSYNEQFF. CDR3 nucleotide sequence: TGTGCCAGCAGTACTCTCGGGGGGCCCTCCTACAATGAGCAGTTCTTC.